Shown below are 13 T cell receptor beta chains from a single sample sequenced in a study of OX40 agonist ivuxolimab in advanced cancers. The library was generated by the immunoSEQ multiplex PCR assay. Held by TCRdb, this immuneACCESS table contains in-frame sequences only and omits some clones. Under half of the omission traces to an unresolved V gene where checked; the cause of the rest is unknown. This sample is represented by about 52,000 clones; 94% of them were singletons. The ten largest clones represent about 12% of the sample. Sequencing was performed on CD4+ or CD8+ T cells sorted from blood, taken in a trial of the OX40 agonist ivuxolimab. The receptors were sampled from an adult with an advanced solid tumor such as melanoma, head and neck, liver or kidney cancer.

This sequence joins TRBV28 and TRBJ2-7, with TRBD1 identical over 8 bases. Trimming at V came to 2 bases and at J to 2 bases, leaving 11 bases not matched to a gene. The germline V gene has CDR1 MDHEN and CDR2 SYDVKM. The CDR3 length is 17 residues. The CDR3 loop reads CASSLNRVQGDPYEQYF. CDR3 DNA sequence: TGTGCCAGCAGTTTAAATCGGGTACAGGGGGATCCCTACGAGCAGTACTTC.

The CDR3 nucleotides are TGTGCCAGCAGTTACGCCCACGGGGTCCTGAACACTGAAGCTTTCTTT. Translation gives CASSYAHGVLNTEAFF. The V and J genes are TRBV6-5 and TRBJ1-1; D is unclear. In germline, CDR1 is MNHEY, CDR2 SVGAGI. The CDR3 runs 16 residues. V lost 2 bases, J lost 0 bases, and 13 bases lay in between.

The rearrangement links TRBV27 to TRBJ2-7; D may be TRBD1 (5 bases). Trimming cost V 3 bases and J 0 bases, with 6 bases left between them. In germline, CDR1 is MNHEY, CDR2 SMNVEV (reference sequence). This CDR3 is built from 13 residues. The CDR3 region is CASSFGHSYEQYF. CDR3 coding DNA: TGTGCCAGCAGTTTTGGACACTCCTACGAGCAGTACTTC.

The chain is built from TRBV7-3 and TRBJ2-1; 13 nucleotides match TRBD2. This CDR3 is 16 amino acids long. Unmatched junction bases numbered 7, after V lost 5 bases and J lost 6 bases. Germline CDR1 and CDR2: SGHTA and FQGTGA. CDR3 protein: CASSKGTSGIFNEQFF. The DNA of the CDR3 is TGTGCCAGCAGCAAAGGGACTAGCGGGATTTTCAATGAGCAGTTCTTC. The full variable domain, in which reference TRBV7-3 and TRBJ2-1 provide the parts outside the CDR3, is GAGVSQTPSNKVTEKGKYVELRCDPISGHTALYWYRQSLGQGPEFLIYFQGTGAADDSGLPNDRFFAVRPEGSVSTLKIQRTERGDSAVYLCASSKGTSGIFNEQFFGPGTRLTVL.

The chain combines TRBV6-5 with TRBJ2-5, with D maybe TRBD2 (5 bases). This CDR3 has 16 amino acids. The V gene lost 4 bases and the J gene lost 2 bases, with 17 bases spanning the gap. Germline-derived CDR1 and CDR2 are MNHEY and SVGAGI. The CDR3 reads CASSSADWELQETQYF. The CDR3 bases are TGTGCCAGCAGTTCTGCGGACTGGGAGTTGCAAGAGACCCAGTACTTC.

The chain links TRBV5-1 to TRBJ1-4; TRBD1 aligns across 7 bases. V lost 4 bases, J lost 7 bases, and 4 bases stayed unmatched. The CDR3 has 13 residues. Germline lookup yields CDR1 SGHRS and CDR2 YFSETQ. CDR3 sequence (DNA): TGCGCCAGCAGCAGGTCAGGGGGTGAAAAACTGTTTTTT. Amino acids: CASSRSGGEKLFF. The full variable domain, in which reference TRBV5-1 and TRBJ1-4 provide the parts outside the CDR3, is KAGVTQTPRYLIKTRGQQVTLSCSPISGHRSVSWYQQTPGQGLQFLFEYFSETQRNKGNFPGRFSGRQFSNSRSEMNVSTLELGDSALYLCASSRSGGEKLFFGSGTQLSVL.

This chain uses TRBV2 with TRBJ2-3, with D hard to call. V lost 2 bases and J lost 2, with 11 bases in between. Germline V lookup: CDR1 SNHLY, CDR2 FYNNEI. CDR3 length: 15 amino acids. The CDR3 DNA is TGTGCCAGCAGTGAAAGTCTGGACCCCACAGATACGCAGTATTTT. Protein: CASSESLDPTDTQYF.

The chain recombines TRBV7-6 with TRBJ2-5; perhaps TRBD1 as D (6 bases). This CDR3 comprises 18 residues. Germline lookup yields CDR1 SGHVS and CDR2 FNYEAQ. Deletions cut 4 bases from V and 2 bases from J, with 23 bases between. This chain's CDR3 is CASSSYRALAPFQETQYF. Written as DNA, the CDR3 is TGTGCCAGCAGCTCCTACAGGGCTCTAGCCCCCTTTCAAGAGACCCAGTACTTC.

The V gene is TRBV4-2, the J gene TRBJ1-1; D call uncertain. Germline CDR1 and CDR2: LGHNA and YNFKEQ. Trimming removed 0 bases from V and 1 base from J, with 6 bases in between. CDR3 size: 14 residues. CDR3 amino acids: CASSQDLGNTEAFF. DNA for the CDR3: TGTGCCAGCAGCCAAGACTTGGGGAACACTGAAGCTTTCTTT.

V and J are TRBV19 and TRBJ2-7, with D tentatively TRBD1 (5 bases). This CDR3 spans 14 amino acids. V was clipped by 3 bases and J by 5 bases, with 14 bases between them. Germline assignment: CDR1 LNHDA and CDR2 SQIVND (reference sequence). The CDR3, as DNA: TGTGCCAGTAGTATGGTGTACAGGTCCAACGAGCAGTACTTC. Amino acid sequence: CASSMVYRSNEQYF.

The rearrangement links TRBV9 to TRBJ2-1; TRBD2 matches 9 bases. V gave up 0 bases and J gave up 6 bases; unmatched junction bases: 13. The CDR3 extends over 18 amino acids. Germline assignment: CDR1 SGDLS and CDR2 YYNGEE. The CDR3 nucleotides are TGTGCCAGCAGCGTAGGATATATTGCCATGACTAGCGGCAATGAGCAGTTCTTC. Protein: CASSVGYIAMTSGNEQFF.

The V call is TRBV5-6, the J call TRBJ1-5; the D is unclear. V was clipped by 2 bases and J by 2 bases, with 5 bases between them. Germline V gene sequence: CDR1 SGHDT, CDR2 YYEEEE. The CDR3 runs 13 residues. CDR3 loop: CASSFGGNQPQHF. CDR3 DNA sequence: TGTGCCAGCAGCTTCGGGGGCAATCAGCCCCAGCATTTT. The complete variable domain, with remaining parts taken from reference TRBV5-6 and TRBJ1-5, reads DAGVTQSPTHLIKTRGQQVTLRCSPKSGHDTVSWYQQALGQGPQFIFQYYEEEERQRGNFPDRFSGHQFPNYSSELNVNALLLGDSALYLCASSFGGNQPQHFGDGTRLSIL.

The chain is built from TRBV5-4 and TRBJ2-1; 7 bases are a match to TRBD2. Trimming at V came to 4 bases and at J to 4 bases, leaving 11 bases not matched to a gene. The CDR3 consists of 16 residues. CDR1 SGHNT and CDR2 YYREEE come from the germline V gene (reference sequence). Here the CDR3 reads CASSRPSLADYNEQFF. CDR3 DNA sequence: TGTGCCAGCAGCCGCCCAAGTCTAGCGGATTACAATGAGCAGTTCTTC.